A selection of T cell receptor beta chains follows, all from one sample in a study of CD8 T cells in ankylosing spondylitis. TCRdb ran MiXCR on the 5' RACE reads and lists one entry per CDR3 protein. The data contain 150,000 or so distinct CDR3 sequences, around a third of them seen just once; the ten biggest clones take up around 6%. Sequenced: synovial fluid, either unsorted or a sorted T cell fraction (not recorded which). These receptor sequences come from a male donor with ankylosing spondylitis. Both conserved end residues are part of each CDR3. The D gene is left open where the match is weak. Expanded clones get a size class; other rows say once, few or many, or leave the size out.

19	TRBJ1-4	TRBD1	many	TRBV4-1	CASSQDRGQGARTNEKLFF	TGCGCCAGCAGCCAAGATCGAGGACAGGGGGCGCGAACTAATGAAAAACTGTTTTTT
13	TRBJ2-3	.	.	TRBV29-1	CSVEEYTTDTQYF	TGCAGCGTTGAAGAATACACCACAGATACGCAGTATTTT
16	TRBJ2-7	TRBD1	many	TRBV7-2	CASSLLGQGLSYEQYF	TGTGCCAGCAGCCTCCTAGGACAGGGACTTTCCTACGAGCAGTACTTC
14	TRBJ2-5	TRBD1	.	TRBV11-1	CASSPGQGKETQYF	TGTGCCAGCAGCCCGGGACAGGGAAAAGAGACCCAGTACTTC
13	TRBJ2-3	.	few	TRBV5-4	CASRGVHTDTQYF	TGTGCCAGCCGAGGGGTGCACACAGATACGCAGTATTTT
12	TRBJ2-5	TRBD2	.	TRBV20-1	CSAWGLSETQYF	TGCAGTGCATGGGGACTATCGGAGACCCAGTACTTC
14	TRBJ2-7	.	once	TRBV18	CASSPPAGSDEQYF	TGTGCCAGCTCACCACCGGCAGGTTCGGACGAGCAGTACTTC
13	TRBJ2-7	.	.	TRBV18	CASSPPGPTKQYF	TGTGCCAGCTCACCACCGGGGCCTACGAAGCAGTACTTC
11	TRBJ1-5	.	.	TRBV20-1	CSAQRGWPQHF	TGCAGTGCGCAACGGGGGTGGCCCCAGCATTTT
15	TRBJ1-2	TRBD1	.	TRBV28	CASNYLQGAGYGYTF	TGTGCCAGCAACTATCTACAGGGGGCTGGTTATGGCTACACCTTC
14	TRBJ1-2	.	.	TRBV12-3/TRBV12-4	CASREGSPAGGYTF	TGTGCCAGCAGGGAGGGCAGCCCGGCTGGGGGCTACACCTTC
17	TRBJ2-1	TRBD2	.	TRBV20-1	CSARDFGSGGSYNEQFF	TGCAGTGCTAGAGATTTCGGGAGCGGGGGCTCCTACAATGAGCAGTTCTTC
11	TRBJ2-5	.	many	TRBV20-1	CSAWAGETQYF	TGCAGTGCTTGGGCCGGGGAGACCCAGTACTTC
15	TRBJ1-6	.	.	TRBV12-3/TRBV12-4	CASSLGSSYNSPLHF	TGTGCCAGCAGTTTAGGGAGCTCCTATAATTCACCCCTCCACTTT
14	TRBJ2-1	TRBD1	.	TRBV9	CASSVGPGGDEQFF	TGTGCCAGCAGCGTAGGGCCAGGGGGTGATGAGCAGTTCTTC
13	TRBJ1-1	.	few	TRBV6-1	CASSPLDGYEAFF	TGTGCCAGCAGCCCATTGGACGGATATGAAGCTTTCTTT